The rows below give T cell receptor beta chains drawn from one sample of a study of blood T cell repertoires in COVID-19. Measured with immunoSEQ multiplex PCR; TCRdb has only the in-frame clones, and not every one. The sample has 250,000 or so clones, about 85% seen once. The sequenced sample consisted of PBMCs or T cells enriched from blood (not recorded which). Every receptor here comes from a woman aged 50 to 60 who had been exposed to COVID-19. The CDR3 runs from the conserved cysteine through the conserved F or W. The D gene is left open where the match is weak. Only some rows state a clone size, as once, few, many or a class for expanded clones.

DNA	CDR3	V	length	D	size	J
TGTGCCAGCCATACACAGGGGGATGAAAAACTGTTTTTT	CASHTQGDEKLFF	TRBV28	13	TRBD1	NA	TRBJ1-4
TGTGCCAGCAGTTTGGGGGGGCGACTGGGTCAGCCCCAGCATTTT	CASSLGGRLGQPQHF	TRBV28	15	NA	NA	TRBJ1-5
TGTGCCAGCAGCCAAGTCTACAGGGGTGCGAACACTGAAGCTTTCTTT	CASSQVYRGANTEAFF	TRBV3-1/TRBV3-2	16	TRBD1	NA	TRBJ1-1
TGCGCCAGCAGTGGATTAGCGGGGGTGTACAATGAGCAGTTCTTC	CASSGLAGVYNEQFF	TRBV4-3	15	TRBD2	NA	TRBJ2-1
TGTGCCAGCAGCCCAGGGTTGGGAAACTATGGCTACACCTTC	CASSPGLGNYGYTF	TRBV5-4	14	NA	NA	TRBJ1-2
TGTGCCAGCAGTTGGAGGGGGGGCTATGGCTACACCTTC	CASSWRGGYGYTF	TRBV27	13	NA	once	TRBJ1-2
TGCGCCAGCAGCCTCGGACAGGTCCCGGGCGGCTACACCTTC	CASSLGQVPGGYTF	TRBV5-1	14	TRBD1	once	TRBJ1-2
TGTGCCAGCAGCAAAGCAGATGGGGGCCTCTCTGGAAACACCATATATTTT	CASSKADGGLSGNTIYF	TRBV21-1	17	NA	once	TRBJ1-3
TGTGCCAGCTCTCCCGGGACTAGAGACAATGAGCAGTTCTTC	CASSPGTRDNEQFF	TRBV18	14	TRBD2	NA	TRBJ2-1
TGTGCCACCAGTGCAGCCTCCGGGAATCAGCCCCAGCATTTT	CATSAASGNQPQHF	TRBV24-1	14	NA	few	TRBJ1-5
TGTGCCAGCAGCTTACTTGTGGGGTACGGGGACACTGAAGCTTTCTTT	CASSLLVGYGDTEAFF	TRBV7-9	16	NA	NA	TRBJ1-1
TGTGCCAGCAGTGGAGGGGGCCTGTATGGCTACACCTTC	CASSGGGLYGYTF	TRBV25-1	13	TRBD1	once	TRBJ1-2
TGTGCCAGCAGCCCGTATCGGAACAGGGCTGTCGATGAGCAGTTCTTC	CASSPYRNRAVDEQFF	TRBV5-6	16	NA	NA	TRBJ2-1
TGTGCCAGCAGTTACCCGCTTACACGAGATACGCAGTATTTT	CASSYPLTRDTQYF	TRBV6-2/TRBV6-3	14	NA	NA	TRBJ2-3
TGTGCCAGCAGCTCAAACCCCTCCTTTAGCGGGGGAATCTACGAGCAGTACTTC	CASSSNPSFSGGIYEQYF	TRBV11-3	18	TRBD2	NA	TRBJ2-7
TGTGCCAGCAGCCCCGGGACAGGGAGGTCAGGTGGCTACACCTTC	CASSPGTGRSGGYTF	TRBV9	15	TRBD1	once	TRBJ1-2
TGCAGCGCCTTACAGGGGACCCCGGGGCGGGCTTTCTTT	CSALQGTPGRAFF	TRBV29-1	13	TRBD1	NA	TRBJ1-1
TGTGCCAGCAAAGATAGCGGATACGAGCAGTACTTC	CASKDSGYEQYF	TRBV2	12	NA	NA	TRBJ2-7
TGTGCCAGCAGCTTTACAGGGGTTGGTGAAAAACTGTTTTTT	CASSFTGVGEKLFF	TRBV6-5	14	TRBD1	NA	TRBJ1-4
TGTGCCAGCAGCTTAGGGGCAGGGGAAGAGACCCAGTACTTC	CASSLGAGEETQYF	TRBV7-2	14	NA	NA	TRBJ2-5
TGTGCCAGCAAGACCGGGTCCCTGAATTCACCCCTCCACTTT	CASKTGSLNSPLHF	TRBV27	14	NA	NA	TRBJ1-6
TGCGCCAGCAGCTTACAGGGGATTCGGAACACTGAAGCTTTCTTT	CASSLQGIRNTEAFF	TRBV5-1	15	TRBD1	few	TRBJ1-1
TGTGCCAGCTCATTCCGGGGGTGGCAAGAGACCCAGTACTTC	CASSFRGWQETQYF	TRBV18	14	NA	NA	TRBJ2-5
TGTGCCAGCAGCGTAGCGTCGGGTGGCGAGCAGTACTTC	CASSVASGGEQYF	TRBV9	13	NA	NA	TRBJ2-7
TGTGCCAGCAGCTTGGCCGCGGGGTCTCACACCGGGGAGCTGTTTTTT	CASSLAAGSHTGELFF	TRBV5-4	16	NA	NA	TRBJ2-2
TGTGCCAGCAGTTTTTGGCCCAACACTGAAGCTTTCTTT	CASSFWPNTEAFF	TRBV28	13	NA	NA	TRBJ1-1
TGTGCCATCAGTGCGGGAGCAACCACAGATACGCAGTATTTT	CAISAGATTDTQYF	TRBV10-3	14	NA	NA	TRBJ2-3
TGTGCCAGCAGGACAAACACAGGGCGGGGGGACGAGCAGTACTTC	CASRTNTGRGDEQYF	TRBV25-1	15	TRBD2	NA	TRBJ2-7
TGTGCCAGCAGCTTACGCAGCGGGGGTAATGAGCAGTTCTTC	CASSLRSGGNEQFF	TRBV11-3	14	TRBD2	NA	TRBJ2-1
TGTGCCAGCAGCGCAACGGGGGGGATAGGAGATACGCAGTATTTT	CASSATGGIGDTQYF	TRBV2	15	TRBD2	NA	TRBJ2-3
TGTGCCAGCAGCTCGGACATCAGGGGTACGACACCCCTCCACTTT	CASSSDIRGTTPLHF	TRBV7-9	15	NA	NA	TRBJ1-6
TGTGCCAGCAGCCCCCTAGGGGTCCTTGTCTATGGCTACACCTTC	CASSPLGVLVYGYTF	TRBV6-5	15	NA	NA	TRBJ1-2
TGTGCCAGCTCACCACTGTTCGCGGGAGGGCCCCAGCATTTT	CASSPLFAGGPQHF	TRBV18	14	NA	NA	TRBJ1-5
TGCGCCAGCAGCTCGTACAGGGTTGGAGAGACCCAGTACTTC	CASSSYRVGETQYF	TRBV5-1	14	NA	NA	TRBJ2-5
TGTGCCAGCAGCTTGGGGACAAGCTCCTACGAGCAGTACTTC	CASSLGTSSYEQYF	TRBV5-5	14	NA	NA	TRBJ2-7
TGTGCCAGCAGCTTCTATGGACTGATTTCCTACGAGCAGTACTTC	CASSFYGLISYEQYF	TRBV7-2	15	NA	once	TRBJ2-7
TGTGCCAGCAGCTTAGACGCGGGGGGCATTTCACCCCTCCACTTT	CASSLDAGGISPLHF	TRBV7-2	15	NA	few	TRBJ1-6
TGTGCCAGCAAATCTTACAGGGGAATGAACACTGAAGCTTTCTTT	CASKSYRGMNTEAFF	TRBV6-5	15	TRBD1	NA	TRBJ1-1
TGTGCCAGTAGTATCCCCACGGGGGGGGCCCCTAATCAGCCCCAGCATTTT	CASSIPTGGAPNQPQHF	TRBV19	17	NA	NA	TRBJ1-5
TGCGCCAGCAGCGAGATTACCGGGGAGCTGTTTTTT	CASSEITGELFF	TRBV5-1	12	NA	NA	TRBJ2-2
TGTGCCAGCAGCCAAGATCGGGTCTATAGCAATCAGCCCCAGCATTTT	CASSQDRVYSNQPQHF	TRBV3-1/TRBV3-2	16	NA	NA	TRBJ1-5
TGTGCCAGCAGTGAAACTTGGACACAATACGAGCAGTACTTC	CASSETWTQYEQYF	TRBV6-1	14	NA	few	TRBJ2-7
TGTGCCAGTAGTGCTAACAGGATAGATACGCAGTATTTT	CASSANRIDTQYF	TRBV19	13	NA	NA	TRBJ2-3
TGCGCCAGCAGCCAAGAGGCCAACCGCATGGAGCAGTACTTC	CASSQEANRMEQYF	TRBV4-1	14	NA	NA	TRBJ2-7
TGTGCCAGCAGTGATTCGACAGGGCGTATGCTATACGAGCAGTACTTC	CASSDSTGRMLYEQYF	TRBV28	16	TRBD1	NA	TRBJ2-7
TGTGCCAGCAGCTCTTCGACAGCTGGAAACACCATATATTTT	CASSSSTAGNTIYF	TRBV7-2	14	NA	NA	TRBJ1-3
TGTGCCAGCAGTTCTCTCGGGACTACCGTGGAGACCCAGTACTTC	CASSSLGTTVETQYF	TRBV28	15	TRBD2	NA	TRBJ2-5
TGTGCTAGTGGTTTAGAGGGGGCGAGAGGCTACACCTTC	CASGLEGARGYTF	TRBV12-5	13	TRBD1	NA	TRBJ1-2
TGTGCCAGCAGTGGTCAGGGAGGCGAGCAGTACTTC	CASSGQGGEQYF	TRBV2	12	NA	NA	TRBJ2-7
TGCGCCAGCAGCTTGGAGTTGGGCTTTGGAGAGCAGTACTTC	CASSLELGFGEQYF	TRBV5-1	14	NA	NA	TRBJ2-7
TGTGCCAGCAGCTTCACAGGGGCGAACACTGAAGCTTTCTTT	CASSFTGANTEAFF	TRBV7-9	14	TRBD1	NA	TRBJ1-1
TGTGCCAGCAGTTACCGTAGCGGATTGAACACCGGGGAGCTGTTTTTT	CASSYRSGLNTGELFF	TRBV6-5	16	NA	NA	TRBJ2-2
TGTGCCAGCAGTGACCCCGGGACAGGGCTGGCTTTCTTT	CASSDPGTGLAFF	TRBV2	13	TRBD1	NA	TRBJ1-1
TGCGCCAGCAGCGCCGGATATCGGGATGGCTACACCTTC	CASSAGYRDGYTF	TRBV5-1	13	NA	NA	TRBJ1-2
TGCGCCAGCAGCCGCACGGGAGAGCGAGAAAAACTGTTTTTT	CASSRTGEREKLFF	TRBV5-1	14	NA	NA	TRBJ1-4
TGCGCCAGCAGCTTGCCCCGGGGACAGGGGCCATCGGGGCAGTACTTC	CASSLPRGQGPSGQYF	TRBV5-1	16	TRBD1	NA	TRBJ2-7
TGTGCCAGTAGTATAGCTGCAGGGCATCAGCCCCAGCATTTT	CASSIAAGHQPQHF	TRBV19	14	NA	NA	TRBJ1-5
TGTGCCTGGGGATATAAAAGGGCTAGCGGGGGGGAGACCCAGTACTTC	CAWGYKRASGGETQYF	TRBV30	16	TRBD2	NA	TRBJ2-5
TGTGCCAGCAGCTTCGCCGGGACAGATAATGAGCAGTTCTTC	CASSFAGTDNEQFF	TRBV5-6	14	TRBD1	NA	TRBJ2-1